The T cell receptor (beta chain) under discussion was sequenced for a study of blood T cell repertoires in COVID-19. Some clones are missing from TCRdb's copy, which holds only in-frame ones; the method was immunoSEQ multiplex PCR. The table lists about 98,000 clones, around 82% of them singletons. This clone was recorded many times. The CDR3 covers 13 residues. Trimming took 6 bases from V and 1 from J, leaving 8 bases between them. Germline loops: CDR1 SGHAT, CDR2 FQNNGV. The J gene is TRBJ2-3, the V gene TRBV11-2, with a tentative D call TRBD2 (5 bases). The sequence came from a man aged 70-80 years with active or convalescent COVID-19. The sequencing sample was made of peripheral blood. The CDR3 here is CASRKEGTDTQYF. For the CDR3, the DNA is TGTGCCAGCAGAAAGGAGGGCACAGATACGCAGTATTTT. Drawing the rest from reference TRBV11-2 and TRBJ2-3, the complete variable domain is EAGVAQSPRYKIIEKRQSVAFWCNPISGHATLYWYQQILGQGPKLLIQFQNNGVVDDSQLPKDRFSAERLKGVDSTLKIQPAKLEDSAVYLCASRKEGTDTQYFGPGTRLTVL.